This T cell receptor beta chain was captured by sequencing in a study of T cells after yellow fever vaccination. The study made its TCR cDNA through 5'RACE template switching. That step introduced a universal primer site along with UMIs. TCRdb reanalysed the 5' RACE reads using MiXCR and keeps one entry per CDR3 protein. The data show some 320,000 distinct CDR3 sequences, over 4% seen once. The sample holds a few counts of this clonotype. The sequence came from a man between 18 and 35 years old who received the YFV17D yellow fever vaccine. Source: PBMCs, taken 5 days after the yellow fever booster vaccination.

The CDR3 reads CSVELTGVEETQYF. The DNA for the CDR3 is TGCAGCGTTGAACTCACAGGGGTGGAGGAGACCCAGTACTTC. The chain combines TRBV29-1 with TRBJ2-5, with 7 bases matching TRBD1. Germline assignment: CDR1 SQVTM and CDR2 ANQGSEA. The CDR3 extends over 14 amino acids. The V gene end was trimmed by 2 bases and the J gene end by 5 bases; junction bases not matched to a gene: 8.